The entry below gives a single TCR beta chain sequence along with its context. Germline CDR1 and CDR2: SGDLS and YYNGEE. V lost 2 bases and J lost 10, with 18 bases in between. CDR3 size: 14 residues. This specimen comes from a study of blood T cell repertoires in COVID-19. For the study at large: Donors in the United States, Italy and Spain gave samples during acute or convalescent COVID-19. PBMCs, B-cell-depleted T cells, or T cells were the source of the cDNA or gDNA that made up the material.

Per the authors' pipeline: Researchers report that nucleated cell counts were estimated from reference gene primer amplification. TCRdb's copy holds only in-frame clones and misses some; the assay was immunoSEQ multiplex PCR. V and J calls and clone size are those listed in that table; D and trimming were worked out from the DNA. The table lists approximately 100,000 clones, more than 85% of them singletons. The rearrangement links TRBV9 to TRBJ2-5; D is uncertain. The TCR sequence derives from a human donor in a cohort sampled during active COVID-19. Sequenced sample: peripheral blood. CDR3 sequence: CASSVLQTSEDQYF. CDR3 in DNA: TGTGCCAGCAGCGTCCTACAGACCTCGGAAGACCAGTACTTC.